Each of the 5 T cell receptor beta chains below was sequenced from the same sample in a study of cytomegalovirus exposure and HLA in healthy donors. PCR was performed using 60 Vbeta and 13 Jbeta primers. The method was immunoSEQ multiplex PCR; TCRdb's version includes in-frame clones alone and lacks a portion of them. The table has 30,000 to 35,000 clones, roughly 78% seen once. The sequencing sample was made of PBMCs. All receptors derive from a male donor in good health and CMV-seronegative.

This clone has just a few counts. The genes are TRBV11-2 and TRBJ2-2; possible D gene TRBD2, 5 bases. CDR1 and CDR2 from the germline V gene are SGHAT and FQNNGV. The CDR3 runs to 14 residues. Trimming removed 3 bases from V and 4 bases from J, with 9 bases in between. The CDR3 DNA sequence: TGTGCCAGCAGCTTCCGGGGTACCACCGGGGAGCTGTTTTTT. Translated, it gives CASSFRGTTGELFF.

V gene TRBV5-4 combines with J gene TRBJ2-5; TRBD1 agrees at 7 bases. V was pared by 4 bases and J by 4 bases, with 1 base of the junction left unmatched. There are 12 residues in the CDR3. Germline loops: CDR1 SGHNT, CDR2 YYREEE (reference sequence). The CDR3 region is CASSDRAETQYF. The CDR3 coding sequence is TGTGCCAGCAGCGACAGGGCAGAGACCCAGTACTTC.

This clone came up once. This chain joins TRBV28 and TRBJ1-2; D uncertain. CDR1 and CDR2 from the germline V gene are MDHEN and SYDVKM. This CDR3 has 16 amino acids. V dropped 2 bases and J dropped 8 bases, with 21 bases sitting between them. The CDR3 region is CASSLGLSYGRRGYTF. CDR3 sequence (DNA): TGTGCCAGCAGTTTAGGGCTATCGTACGGGCGGAGGGGCTACACCTTC.

The chain couples TRBV2 to TRBJ1-5, with 9 bases aligning to TRBD1. The CDR3 length is 15 residues. CDR1 SNHLY and CDR2 FYNNEI come from the germline V gene. Trimming took 8 bases from V and 2 from J; bases not matched to a gene: 7. As DNA, the CDR3 is TGTGCCAGCTCACAGGGGGCGAGGGGCAATCAGCCCCAGCATTTT. Its translation: CASSQGARGNQPQHF.

The genes are TRBV11-2 and TRBJ1-4; D may be TRBD1 (5 bases). The CDR3 spans 18 residues. The V gene lost 1 base and the J gene lost 8 bases, with 23 bases spanning the gap. The germline CDR1 and CDR2 sequences are SGHAT and FQNNGV. The CDR3, as DNA: TGTGCCAGCAGCTTAGGCCCGAAGGGAGGAGGGGTGAGGGAAAAACTGTTTTTT. Residues: CASSLGPKGGGVREKLFF.